This T cell receptor (beta chain) was recorded in a study of regulatory T cells in long-lasting Graves disease. Background on the study: For under 3 months, newly diagnosed Graves' patients had been taking antithyroid drugs.

This clonotype has a count of ten or more. Its antigen is not identified. CDR3-region Arm-PCR and iRepertoire HTBI primers produced the TCR beta libraries. As handled by the study authors: The samples included roughly 62 TRBV and some 14 TRBJ segments. Via MiXCR, TCRdb re-called the multiplex PCR reads, giving one row per CDR3 protein. The authors' filters were not applied to this entry. The data show about 540,000 distinct CDR3 sequences, roughly 13% seen once. Trimming removed 1 base at V and 6 bases at J, with 10 bases between. CDR3 length: 14 residues. The germline V gene encodes CDR1 MDHEN and CDR2 SYDVKM. Time point: newly diagnosed GD, antithyroid drugs for less than 3 months. PBMC-extracted RNA yielded the TCR library. Each patient gave approximately 10 milliliters of EDTA-anticoagulated peripheral blood. Notes on the study in general: The sample size was small, and this may have reduced accuracy.

These data also featured in a second study, about T cells in Graves' hyperthyroidism and ophthalmopathy.

The sequences come from peripheral blood mononuclear cells (PBMCs), collected at new diagnosis, from a patient treated with antithyroid drugs. This chain joins TRBV28 and TRBJ1-5; the D gene is possibly TRBD1 (6 bases). This receptor was obtained from a man in his thirties or forties with Graves disease. The CDR3 spells CASSLSGDGQPQHF. CDR3 DNA sequence: TGTGCCAGCAGTTTATCAGGGGACGGTCAGCCCCAGCATTTT.